This T cell receptor (beta chain) stems from a study of T cell responses to AZD1222 COVID-19 vaccine. About the research overall: Analyses pooled second doses at about 4 or about 12 weeks. General study results and limits: Clonal diversity may have been underestimated in mostly white British donors.

The ends were cut back, 0 bases at V and 4 bases at J, with 16 bases in the middle. This CDR3 is 16 amino acids long. Germline lookup yields CDR1 SGHDN and CDR2 FVKESK. Sequencing used immunoSEQ multiplex PCR; TCRdb keeps in-frame clones, though not all of them. Among 95,000 to 150,000 clones listed, approximately 85% were seen once. For this clone: No antigen is known for it.

The genes are TRBV14 and TRBJ2-7; D is perhaps TRBD2 (5 bases). The receptor comes from an adult in good health. The sample here was peripheral blood, taken on day 0 of AZD1222 vaccination. The DNA of the CDR3 is TGTGCCAGCAGCCAAGATCTTCGCGGGCAGGAATACGAGCAGTACTTC. Translation gives CASSQDLRGQEYEQYF. Variable domain in full (rest from reference TRBV14 and TRBJ2-7): EAGVTQFPSHSVIEKGQTVTLRCDPISGHDNLYWYRRVMGKEIKFLLHFVKESKQDESGMPNNRFLAERTGGTYSTLKVQPAELEDSGVYFCASSQDLRGQEYEQYFGPGTRLTVT.